This T cell receptor (beta chain) was captured by sequencing in a study of T cells in Graves' hyperthyroidism and ophthalmopathy (dated by TCRdb to between 2019 and 2020). Background for the entire study: Peripheral blood samples were taken at the time of initial diagnosis, prior to any treatment. To identify distinguishing TCR V-J signatures, a discovery cohort of about 95 patients was used, comprising fewer than 45 with Graves' ophthalmopathy and some 57 with stable Graves' hyperthyroidism. Whether ophthalmopathy could be predicted prospectively was tested in an independent validation cohort made up of under 20 hyperthyroidism patients plus 17 patients who later progressed to ophthalmopathy. The approximately 100 discovery patients were divided at random into training and test sets in a 7:3 ratio. In more than 5 Graves' hyperthyroidism patients, the study also compared T-cell repertoires from thyroid tissue with T-cell repertoires from blood. Once sampling was done, hyperthyroidism patients were given methimazole at a starting dose of 30 mg daily, whereas ophthalmopathy patients were given high-dose intravenous methylprednisolone. The paper describes TCR Vbeta CDR3 sequencing of about 140 peripheral blood samples, made up of about 40 ophthalmopathy patients, approximately 73 hyperthyroidism patients and roughly 17 progressor patients.

The TCR beta CDR3 regions were amplified from the RNA transcripts. The TCR CDR3 was subjected to a first round of RT-PCR using the HTBI primer set and the Qiagen OneStep RT-PCR kit. The libraries were constructed in a second round of multiplex PCR and then size-selected and purified. Libraries were sequenced paired-end with 100 bp reads on an Illumina HiSeq2000. As for the authors' bioinformatics: SOAPnuke was used to process the raw data, removing reads that contained adapters or uncalled bases, had a mean Phred below 15, or lacked an exact match to the constant primer or identifier. High-quality paired reads were merged using COPE v1.2.5, and each unique nucleotide sequence was defined as a clonotype. Clonotypes were aligned to IMGT TRBV, TRBD and TRBJ reference segments using MiTCR v1.1. Only V-J combinations with frequency above 0.0001, covering about 99% of repertoires, were analysed. The TCS score was defined as the ratio of F50 (clonal expansion) to E x V (chaos), calculated using BLOSUM62-based TCRdist between CDR3 peptides within each V-J. Welch's t-statistics and random forest reduced just over 500 V-J features to roughly 13, which were used in a naive Bayes classifier (R e1071). In TCRdb, the public reads were trimmed at Q25 with fastp and aligned with MiXCR, with productive beta chains retained. Each record represents a unique CDR3 protein, reported with the most common genes and DNA among its rows. The V and J calls reflect TCRdb's pipeline rather than the authors' work. In all, the sample holds a few hundred thousand distinct CDR3 sequences, and approximately 19% of those were seen once. The ten largest make up roughly 40% of the sample.

This clonotype occurred many times. Its antigen target is currently unknown. No much larger clone exists at a distance of one base, and base qualities are not known. Ophthalmopathy patients had moderately to severely active disease, with a Clinical Activity Score of 3 or more, a NOSPECS grade of 4 or more, and a disease duration of less than 3 months. Patients with uncontrolled infections, other autoimmune diseases, pregnancy or lactation were excluded. Clinical symptoms, serum thyroxine and TRAb, thyroid ultrasound, and orbital computed tomography formed the basis for the diagnoses. PBMCs were separated from 8 to 10 ml of fresh peripheral blood using Ficoll-Paque density gradient centrifugation. Total RNA was extracted using Trizol reagent, and RNA quality was assessed on an Agilent 2100 Bioanalyzer. Relative to germline, V is 6 bases shorter and J is 0 bases shorter, with 18 bases between their ends. The CDR1 and CDR2 encoded by the germline V gene (reference sequence) are DFQATT and SNEGSKA. The CDR3, from cysteine to phenylalanine, totals 15 residues. Only CDR3 DNA is held: 45 bases, read in frame from base 1.

Results and caveats for the whole study, not just this receptor: Most expanded thyroid clonotypes (frequency above 0.001) were also detected in blood, suggesting blood repertoires may reflect thyroid immune responses. In validation, progression to ophthalmopathy was predicted by the model with roughly 71% sensitivity and roughly 72% specificity, a median of approximately 6.5 months before onset. No statistical method was used to fix the sample size in advance, and group allocation was not hidden from the investigators. In cross-validation, a model built on a 13 V-J signature told ophthalmopathy apart from stable hyperthyroidism with under 90% sensitivity and 81% to 82% specificity, and in testing the same model reached 80%/75%.

Rearrangement joined TRBV20-1 to TRBJ2-7, with TRBD1 as a weak D call on 6 bases. Sequenced input: blood. This clonotype originated in a man aged 45-60 years with Graves' ophthalmopathy. In nucleotides, the sequence is TGCAGTGCCCTAACCCCTGGACAGAGCTCCTACGAGCAGTACTTC. The resulting protein is CSALTPGQSSYEQYF.